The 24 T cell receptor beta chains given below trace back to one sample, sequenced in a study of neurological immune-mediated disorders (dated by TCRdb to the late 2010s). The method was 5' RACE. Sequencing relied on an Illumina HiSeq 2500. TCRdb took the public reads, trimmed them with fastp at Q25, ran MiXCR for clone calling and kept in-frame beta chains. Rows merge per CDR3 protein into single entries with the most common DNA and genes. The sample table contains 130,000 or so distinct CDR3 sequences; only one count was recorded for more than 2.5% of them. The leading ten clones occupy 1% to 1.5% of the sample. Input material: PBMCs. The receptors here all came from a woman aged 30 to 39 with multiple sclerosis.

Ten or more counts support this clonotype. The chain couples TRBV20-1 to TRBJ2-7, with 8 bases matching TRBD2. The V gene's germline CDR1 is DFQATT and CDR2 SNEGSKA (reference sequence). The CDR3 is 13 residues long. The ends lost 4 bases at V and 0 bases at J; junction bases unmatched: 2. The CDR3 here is CSATGTSSYEQYF. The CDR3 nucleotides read TGCAGTGCTACAGGGACTAGCTCCTACGAGCAGTACTTC.

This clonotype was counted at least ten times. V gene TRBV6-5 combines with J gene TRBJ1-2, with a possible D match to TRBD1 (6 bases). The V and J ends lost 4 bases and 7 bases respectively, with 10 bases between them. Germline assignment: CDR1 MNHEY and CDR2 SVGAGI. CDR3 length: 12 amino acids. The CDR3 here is CASSSGAGGYTF. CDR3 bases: TGTGCCAGCAGTTCAGGGGCTGGTGGCTACACCTTC.

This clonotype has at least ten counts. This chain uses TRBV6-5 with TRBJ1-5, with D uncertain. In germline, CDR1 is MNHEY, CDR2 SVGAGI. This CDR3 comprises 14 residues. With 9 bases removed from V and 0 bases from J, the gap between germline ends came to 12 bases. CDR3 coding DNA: TGTGCCAGTCAGGCCTCATATAGCAATCAGCCCCAGCATTTT. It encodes CASQASYSNQPQHF.

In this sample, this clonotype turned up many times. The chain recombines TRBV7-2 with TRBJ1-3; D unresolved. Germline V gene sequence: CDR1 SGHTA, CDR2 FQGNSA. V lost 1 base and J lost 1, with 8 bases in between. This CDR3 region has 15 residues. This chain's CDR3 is CASSLDSGSGNTIYF. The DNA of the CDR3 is TGTGCCAGCAGCTTAGATTCCGGTTCTGGAAACACCATATATTTT.

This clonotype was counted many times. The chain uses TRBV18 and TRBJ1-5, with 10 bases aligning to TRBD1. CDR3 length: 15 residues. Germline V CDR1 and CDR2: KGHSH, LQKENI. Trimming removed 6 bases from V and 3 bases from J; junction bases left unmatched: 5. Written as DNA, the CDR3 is TGTGCCAGCTCCCCCGGGACAGGGGACAATCAGCCCCAGCATTTT. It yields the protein CASSPGTGDNQPQHF.

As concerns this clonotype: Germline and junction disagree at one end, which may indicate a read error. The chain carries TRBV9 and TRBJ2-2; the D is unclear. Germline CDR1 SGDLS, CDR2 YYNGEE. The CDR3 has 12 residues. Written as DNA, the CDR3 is TGTGACAGCAGCGTAGTGACCGGGGAGCTGTTTTTT. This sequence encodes CDSSVVTGELFF.

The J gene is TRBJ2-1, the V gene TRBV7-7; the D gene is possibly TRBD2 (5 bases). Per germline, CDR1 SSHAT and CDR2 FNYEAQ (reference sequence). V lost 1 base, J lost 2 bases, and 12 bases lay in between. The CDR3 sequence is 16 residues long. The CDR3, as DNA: TGTGCCAGCAGCTTAGGGACGGGATTGGCCTACAATGAGCAGTTCTTC. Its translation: CASSLGTGLAYNEQFF. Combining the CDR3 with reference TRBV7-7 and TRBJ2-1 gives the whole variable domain GAGVSQSPRYKVTKRGQDVTLRCDPISSHATLYWYQQALGQGPEFLTYFNYEAQPDKSGLPSDRFSAERPEGSISTLTIQRTEQRDSAMYRCASSLGTGLAYNEQFFGPGTRLTVL.

CDR3 in DNA: TGCAGCGTGAGTAGCGGGATATTTGGAGAGAATGAGCAGTTCTTC. This translates into CSVSSGIFGENEQFF. The chain joins TRBV29-1 to TRBJ2-1; 8 nucleotides agree with TRBD2. Germline V gives CDR1 SQVTM, CDR2 ANQGSEA. The CDR3 length is 15 residues. V was pared by 6 bases and J by 7 bases, with 14 bases of the junction left unmatched.

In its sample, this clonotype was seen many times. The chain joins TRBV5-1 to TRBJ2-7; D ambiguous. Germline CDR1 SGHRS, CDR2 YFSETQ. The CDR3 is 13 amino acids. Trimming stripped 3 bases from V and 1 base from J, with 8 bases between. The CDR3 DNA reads TGCGCCAGCAGCTCTCTGGGGTCCTACGAGCAGTACTTC. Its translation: CASSSLGSYEQYF.

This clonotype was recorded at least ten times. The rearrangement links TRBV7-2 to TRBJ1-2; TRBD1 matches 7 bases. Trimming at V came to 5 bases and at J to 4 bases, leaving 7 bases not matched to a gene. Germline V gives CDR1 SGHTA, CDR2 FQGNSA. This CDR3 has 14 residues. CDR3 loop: CASSTRQGAYGYTF. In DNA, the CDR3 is TGTGCCAGCAGCACCCGACAGGGCGCCTATGGCTACACCTTC.

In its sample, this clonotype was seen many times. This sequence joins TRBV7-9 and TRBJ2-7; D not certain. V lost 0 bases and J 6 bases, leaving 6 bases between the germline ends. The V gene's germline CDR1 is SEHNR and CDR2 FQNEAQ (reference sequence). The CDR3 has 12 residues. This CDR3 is CASSLAVSEQYF. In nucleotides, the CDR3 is TGTGCCAGCAGCTTAGCAGTTTCCGAGCAGTACTTC. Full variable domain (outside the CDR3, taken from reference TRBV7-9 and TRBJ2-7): DTGVSQNPRHKITKRGQNVTFRCDPISEHNRLYWYRQTLGQGPEFLTYFQNEAQLEKSRLLSDRFSAERPKGSFSTLEIQRTEQGDSAMYLCASSLAVSEQYFGPGTRLTVT.

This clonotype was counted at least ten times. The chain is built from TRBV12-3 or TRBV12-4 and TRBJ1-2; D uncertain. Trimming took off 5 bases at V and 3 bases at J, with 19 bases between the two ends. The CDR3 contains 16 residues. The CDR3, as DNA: TGTGCCAGCAGTCCCACACTGGTGGCGGGGTACTATGGCTACACCTTC. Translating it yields CASSPTLVAGYYGYTF.

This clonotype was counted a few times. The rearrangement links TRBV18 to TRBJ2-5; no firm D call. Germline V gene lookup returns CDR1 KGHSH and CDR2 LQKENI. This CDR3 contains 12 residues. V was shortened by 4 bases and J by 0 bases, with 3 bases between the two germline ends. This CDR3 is CASSRYQETQYF. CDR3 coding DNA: TGTGCCAGCTCACGGTACCAAGAGACCCAGTACTTC.

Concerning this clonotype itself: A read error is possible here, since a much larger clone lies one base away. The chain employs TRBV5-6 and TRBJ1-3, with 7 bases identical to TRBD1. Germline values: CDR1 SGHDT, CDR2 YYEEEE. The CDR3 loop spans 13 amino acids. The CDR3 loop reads CASSSTGRKTIYF. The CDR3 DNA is TGTGCCAGCAGCTCGACAGGGAGAAAAACCATATATTTT.

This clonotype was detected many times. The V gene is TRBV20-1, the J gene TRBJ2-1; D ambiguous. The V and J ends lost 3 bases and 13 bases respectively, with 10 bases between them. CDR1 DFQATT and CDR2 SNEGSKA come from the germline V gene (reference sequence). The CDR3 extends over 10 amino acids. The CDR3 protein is CSARNPLQFF. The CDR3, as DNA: TGCAGTGCTAGGAATCCCCTACAGTTCTTC.

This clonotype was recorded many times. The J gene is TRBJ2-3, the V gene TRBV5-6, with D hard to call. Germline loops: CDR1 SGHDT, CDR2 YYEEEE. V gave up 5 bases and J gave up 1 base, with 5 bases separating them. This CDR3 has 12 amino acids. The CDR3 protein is CASRSGTDTQYF. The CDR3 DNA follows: TGTGCCAGCAGGAGCGGCACAGATACGCAGTATTTT.

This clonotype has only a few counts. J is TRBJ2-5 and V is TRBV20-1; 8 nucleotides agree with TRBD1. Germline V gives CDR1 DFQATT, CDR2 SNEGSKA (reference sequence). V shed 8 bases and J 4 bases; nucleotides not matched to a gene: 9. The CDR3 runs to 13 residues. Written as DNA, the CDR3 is TGCAGTATCAACCCCGGACAGGGAGAGACCCAGTACTTC. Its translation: CSINPGQGETQYF.

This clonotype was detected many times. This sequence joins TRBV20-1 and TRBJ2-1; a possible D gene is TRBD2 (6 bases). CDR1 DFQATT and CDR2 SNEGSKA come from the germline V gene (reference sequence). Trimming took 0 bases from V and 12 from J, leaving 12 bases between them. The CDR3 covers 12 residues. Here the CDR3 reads CSARDLRGGQFF. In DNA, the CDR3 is TGCAGTGCTAGAGATTTGCGGGGCGGGCAGTTCTTC.

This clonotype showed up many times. In DNA form, the CDR3 reads TGTGCCATCAGTGAGTCCCCTAGCGGGAACACCGGGGAGCTGTTTTTT. As protein: CAISESPSGNTGELFF. This chain links TRBV10-3 with TRBJ2-2; 7 bases line up with TRBD2. V shed 0 bases and J 1 base; nucleotides not matched to a gene: 2. Germline lookup yields CDR1 ENHRY and CDR2 SYGVKD. The CDR3 is 16 residues long.

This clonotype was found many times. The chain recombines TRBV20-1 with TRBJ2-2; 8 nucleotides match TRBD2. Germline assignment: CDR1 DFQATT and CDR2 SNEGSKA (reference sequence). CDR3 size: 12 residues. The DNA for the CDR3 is TGCAGCGTCGGGAGGGGCACCGGGGAGCTGTTTTTT. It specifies CSVGRGTGELFF.

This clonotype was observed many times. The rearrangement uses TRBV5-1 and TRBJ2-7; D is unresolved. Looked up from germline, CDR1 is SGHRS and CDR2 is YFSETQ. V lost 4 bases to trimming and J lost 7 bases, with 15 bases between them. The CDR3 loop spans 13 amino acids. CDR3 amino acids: CASSLDTWGEQYF. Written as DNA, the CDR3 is TGCGCCAGCAGCCTAGACACATGGGGTGAGCAGTACTTC.

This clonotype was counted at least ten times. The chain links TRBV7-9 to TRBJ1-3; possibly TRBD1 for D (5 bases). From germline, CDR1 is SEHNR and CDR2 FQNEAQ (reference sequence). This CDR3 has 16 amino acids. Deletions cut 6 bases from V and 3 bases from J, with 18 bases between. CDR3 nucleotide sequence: TGTGCCAGCAGGTCCCGCGTGGGGGTGTTTGGAAACACCATATATTTT. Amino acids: CASRSRVGVFGNTIYF.

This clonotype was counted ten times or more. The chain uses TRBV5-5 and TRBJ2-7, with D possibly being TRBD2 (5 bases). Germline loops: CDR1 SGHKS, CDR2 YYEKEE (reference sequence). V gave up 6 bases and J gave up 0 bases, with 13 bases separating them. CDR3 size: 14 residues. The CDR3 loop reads CASNYREASYEQYF. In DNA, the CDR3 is TGTGCCAGCAATTACCGGGAAGCCTCCTACGAGCAGTACTTC. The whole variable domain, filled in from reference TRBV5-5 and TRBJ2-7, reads DAGVTQSPTHLIKTRGQQVTLRCSPISGHKSVSWYQQVLGQGPQFIFQYYEKEERGRGNFPDRFSARQFPNYSSELNVNALLLGDSALYLCASNYREASYEQYFGPGTRLTVT.

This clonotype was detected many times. Here the CDR3 reads CASSVGLAGSGELFF. The CDR3 nucleotides are TGTGCCAGCAGCGTAGGACTAGCGGGTTCCGGGGAGCTGTTTTTT. The V gene is TRBV9, the J gene TRBJ2-2; 10 positions match TRBD2. J was trimmed by 6 bases and V by 0 bases; bases with no gene match: 2. CDR1 SGDLS and CDR2 YYNGEE come from the germline V gene. CDR3 length: 15 residues.